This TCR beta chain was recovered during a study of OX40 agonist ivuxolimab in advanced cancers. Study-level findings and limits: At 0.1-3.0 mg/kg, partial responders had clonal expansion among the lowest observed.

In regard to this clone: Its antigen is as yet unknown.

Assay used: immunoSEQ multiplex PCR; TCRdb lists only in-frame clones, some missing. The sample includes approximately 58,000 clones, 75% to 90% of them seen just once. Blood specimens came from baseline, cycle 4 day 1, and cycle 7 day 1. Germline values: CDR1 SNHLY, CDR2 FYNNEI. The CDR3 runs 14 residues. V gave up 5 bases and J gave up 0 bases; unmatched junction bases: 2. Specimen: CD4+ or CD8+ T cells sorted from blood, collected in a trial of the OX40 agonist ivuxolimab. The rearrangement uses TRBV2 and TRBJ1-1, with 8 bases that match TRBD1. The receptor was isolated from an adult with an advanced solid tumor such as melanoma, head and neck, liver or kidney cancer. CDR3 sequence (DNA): TGTGCCAGCAGTCGGACAGGGATGAACACTGAAGCTTTCTTT. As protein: CASSRTGMNTEAFF.